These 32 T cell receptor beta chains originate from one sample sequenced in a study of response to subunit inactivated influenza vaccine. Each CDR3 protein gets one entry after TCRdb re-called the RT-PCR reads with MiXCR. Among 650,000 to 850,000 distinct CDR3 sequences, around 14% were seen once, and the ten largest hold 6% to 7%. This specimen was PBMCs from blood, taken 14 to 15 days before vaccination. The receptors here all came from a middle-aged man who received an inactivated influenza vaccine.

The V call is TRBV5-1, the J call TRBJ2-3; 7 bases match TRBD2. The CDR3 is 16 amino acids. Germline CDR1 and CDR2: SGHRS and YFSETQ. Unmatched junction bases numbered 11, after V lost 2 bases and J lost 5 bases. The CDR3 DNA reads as TGCGCCAGCAGCTTTGCGGGGGATCCGAGGGTAGATACGCAGTATTTT. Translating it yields CASSFAGDPRVDTQYF.

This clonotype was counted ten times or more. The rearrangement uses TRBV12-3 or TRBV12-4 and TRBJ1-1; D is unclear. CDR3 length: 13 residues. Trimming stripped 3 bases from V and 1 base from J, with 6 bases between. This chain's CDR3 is CASSFFTNTEAFF. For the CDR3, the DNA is TGTGCCAGCAGTTTCTTTACGAACACTGAAGCTTTCTTT.

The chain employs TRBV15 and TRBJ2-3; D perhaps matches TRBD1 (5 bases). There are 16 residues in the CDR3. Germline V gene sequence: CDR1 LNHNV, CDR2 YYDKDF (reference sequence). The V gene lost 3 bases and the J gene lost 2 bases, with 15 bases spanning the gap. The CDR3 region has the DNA TGTGCCACCAGCAGCGGAAAGGGGTCCTTCACAGATACGCAGTATTTT. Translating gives CATSSGKGSFTDTQYF.

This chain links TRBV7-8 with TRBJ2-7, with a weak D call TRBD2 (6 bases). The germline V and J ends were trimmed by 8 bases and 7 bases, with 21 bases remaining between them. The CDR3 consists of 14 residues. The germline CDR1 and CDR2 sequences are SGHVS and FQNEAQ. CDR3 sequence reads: CASRVGQRGEEQYF. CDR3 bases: TGTGCCAGCCGGGTTGGGCAGCGCGGGGAGGAGCAGTACTTC.

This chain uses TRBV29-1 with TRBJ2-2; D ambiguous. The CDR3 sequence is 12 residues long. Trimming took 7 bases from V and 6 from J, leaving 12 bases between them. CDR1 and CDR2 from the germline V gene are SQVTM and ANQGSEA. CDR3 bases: TGCAGCGCACCAGACGGGCCCGGGGAGCTGTTTTTT. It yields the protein CSAPDGPGELFF.

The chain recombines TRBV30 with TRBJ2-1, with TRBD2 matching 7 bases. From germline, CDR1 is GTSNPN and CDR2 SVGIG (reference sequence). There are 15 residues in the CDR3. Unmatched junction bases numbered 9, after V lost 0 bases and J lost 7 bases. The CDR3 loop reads CAWSVDREVGNEQFF. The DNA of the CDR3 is TGTGCCTGGAGTGTGGATCGGGAGGTGGGGAATGAGCAGTTCTTC.

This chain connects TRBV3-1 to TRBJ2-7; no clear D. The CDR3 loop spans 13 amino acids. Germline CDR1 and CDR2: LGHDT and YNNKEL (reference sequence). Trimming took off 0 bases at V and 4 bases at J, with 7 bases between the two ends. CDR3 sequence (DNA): TGTGCCAGCAGCCAAGACAGCCAGTACGAGCAGTACTTC. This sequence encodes CASSQDSQYEQYF.

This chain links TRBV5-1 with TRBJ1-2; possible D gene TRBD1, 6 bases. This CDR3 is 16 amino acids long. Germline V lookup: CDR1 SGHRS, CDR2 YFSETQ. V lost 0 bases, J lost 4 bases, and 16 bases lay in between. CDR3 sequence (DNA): TGCGCCAGCAGCTTGGAAACCGGGGGCAAGGGCTATGGCTACACCTTC. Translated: CASSLETGGKGYGYTF.

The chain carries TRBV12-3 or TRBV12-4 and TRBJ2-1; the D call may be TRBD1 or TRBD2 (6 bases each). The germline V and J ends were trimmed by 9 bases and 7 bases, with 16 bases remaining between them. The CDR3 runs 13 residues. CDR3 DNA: TGTGCCAGTGGGTGGGGGGCCCTGAATGAGCAGTTCTTC. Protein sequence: CASGWGALNEQFF.

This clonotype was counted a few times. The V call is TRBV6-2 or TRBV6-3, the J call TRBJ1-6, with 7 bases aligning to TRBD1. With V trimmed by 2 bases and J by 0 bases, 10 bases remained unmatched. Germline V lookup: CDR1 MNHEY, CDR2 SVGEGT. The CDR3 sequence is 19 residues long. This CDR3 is CASSYRRQGPSSYNSPLHF. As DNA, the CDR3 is TGTGCCAGCAGTTACCGAAGACAGGGACCGAGCTCCTATAATTCACCCCTCCACTTT.

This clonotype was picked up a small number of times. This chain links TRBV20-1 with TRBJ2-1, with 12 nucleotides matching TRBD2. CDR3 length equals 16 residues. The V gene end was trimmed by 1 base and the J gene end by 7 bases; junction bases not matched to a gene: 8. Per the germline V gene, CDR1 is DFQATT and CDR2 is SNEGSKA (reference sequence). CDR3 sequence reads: CSARGSSGGVLNEQFF. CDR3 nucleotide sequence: TGCAGTGCTAGAGGTTCTAGCGGGGGGGTTCTAAATGAGCAGTTCTTC.

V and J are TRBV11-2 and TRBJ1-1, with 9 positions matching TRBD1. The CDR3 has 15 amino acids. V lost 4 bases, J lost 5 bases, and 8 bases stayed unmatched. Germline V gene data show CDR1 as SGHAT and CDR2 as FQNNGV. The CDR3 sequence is CASSSGQGIRTEAFF. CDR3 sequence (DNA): TGTGCCAGCAGCTCCGGACAGGGGATAAGAACTGAAGCTTTCTTT. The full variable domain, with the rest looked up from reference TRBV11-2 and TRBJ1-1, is EAGVAQSPRYKIIEKRQSVAFWCNPISGHATLYWYQQILGQGPKLLIQFQNNGVVDDSQLPKDRFSAERLKGVDSTLKIQPAKLEDSAVYLCASSSGQGIRTEAFFGQGTRLTVV.

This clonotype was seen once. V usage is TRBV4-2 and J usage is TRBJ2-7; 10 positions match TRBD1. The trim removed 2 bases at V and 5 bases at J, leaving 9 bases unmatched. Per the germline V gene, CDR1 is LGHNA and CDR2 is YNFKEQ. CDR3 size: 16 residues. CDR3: CASSQPGTGVANEQYF. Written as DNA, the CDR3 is TGTGCCAGCAGCCAACCCGGGACAGGGGTAGCAAACGAGCAGTACTTC.

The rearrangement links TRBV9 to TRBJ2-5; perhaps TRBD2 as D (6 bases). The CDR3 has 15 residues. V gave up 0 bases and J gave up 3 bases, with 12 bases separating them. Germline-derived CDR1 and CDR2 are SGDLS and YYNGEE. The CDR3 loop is CASSVDPGGKETQYF. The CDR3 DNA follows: TGTGCCAGCAGCGTAGATCCGGGCGGGAAAGAGACCCAGTACTTC. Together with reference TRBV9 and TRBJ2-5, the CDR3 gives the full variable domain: DSGVTQTPKHLITATGQRVTLRCSPRSGDLSVYWYQQSLDQGLQFLIQYYNGEERAKGNILERFSAQQFPDLHSELNLSSLELGDSALYFCASSVDPGGKETQYFGPGTRLLVL.

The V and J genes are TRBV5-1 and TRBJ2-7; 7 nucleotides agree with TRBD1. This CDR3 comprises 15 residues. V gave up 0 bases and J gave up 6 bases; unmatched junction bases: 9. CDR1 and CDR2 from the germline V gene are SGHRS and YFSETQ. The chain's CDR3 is CASSLGQGEIREQYF. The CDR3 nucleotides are TGCGCCAGCAGCTTGGGTCAGGGGGAGATTCGCGAGCAGTACTTC.

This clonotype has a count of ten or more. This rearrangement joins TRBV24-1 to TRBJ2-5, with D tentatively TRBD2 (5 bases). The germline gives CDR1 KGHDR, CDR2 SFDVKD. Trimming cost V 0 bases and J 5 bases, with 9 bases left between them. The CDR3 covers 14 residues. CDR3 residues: CATSDLPGSETQYF. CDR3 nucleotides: TGTGCCACCAGTGATTTGCCGGGGTCCGAGACCCAGTACTTC.

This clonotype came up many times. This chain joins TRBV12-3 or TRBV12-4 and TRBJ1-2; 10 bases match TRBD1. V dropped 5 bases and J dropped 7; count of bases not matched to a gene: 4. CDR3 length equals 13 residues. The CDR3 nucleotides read TGTGCCAGCAGTCTCGGGACAGGGGCTGGCTACACCTTC. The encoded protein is CASSLGTGAGYTF.

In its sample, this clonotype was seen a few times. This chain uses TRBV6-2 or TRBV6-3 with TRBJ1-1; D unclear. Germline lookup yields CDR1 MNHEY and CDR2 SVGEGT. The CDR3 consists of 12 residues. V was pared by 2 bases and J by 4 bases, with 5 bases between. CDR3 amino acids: CASSYGPTEAFF. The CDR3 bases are TGTGCCAGCAGTTACGGCCCCACTGAAGCTTTCTTT.

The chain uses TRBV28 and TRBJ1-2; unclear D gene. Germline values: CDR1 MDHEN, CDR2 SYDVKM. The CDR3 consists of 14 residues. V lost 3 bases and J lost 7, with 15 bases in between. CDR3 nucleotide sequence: TGTGCCAGCAGTTTGCCTGGGGTTTCCTTTGGCTACACCTTC. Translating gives CASSLPGVSFGYTF.

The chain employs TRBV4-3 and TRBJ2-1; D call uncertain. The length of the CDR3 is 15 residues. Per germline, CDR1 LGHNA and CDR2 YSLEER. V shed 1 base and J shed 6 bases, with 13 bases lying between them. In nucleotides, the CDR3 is TGCGCCAGCAGCCAAGCAGGTGGGGTAGGCAATGAGCAGTTCTTC. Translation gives CASSQAGGVGNEQFF.

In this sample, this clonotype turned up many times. CDR3: CASSEGVAEFLGETQYF. The CDR3 nucleotides read TGTGCCAGCAGCGAAGGGGTAGCGGAGTTCCTAGGGGAGACCCAGTACTTC. The J gene is TRBJ2-5, the V gene TRBV9; D may be TRBD2 (6 bases). V was cut by 3 bases and J by 5 bases, with 23 bases left in between. Germline V gene lookup returns CDR1 SGDLS and CDR2 YYNGEE. The CDR3 loop spans 17 amino acids. Full variable domain (rest looked up from reference TRBV9 and TRBJ2-5): DSGVTQTPKHLITATGQRVTLRCSPRSGDLSVYWYQQSLDQGLQFLIQYYNGEERAKGNILERFSAQQFPDLHSELNLSSLELGDSALYFCASSEGVAEFLGETQYFGPGTRLLVL.

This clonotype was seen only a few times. CDR3 loop: CSASWEYNEQFF. DNA for the CDR3: TGCAGTGCTAGTTGGGAATACAATGAGCAGTTCTTC. The chain links TRBV20-1 to TRBJ2-1; D unresolved. The V end was cut by 3 bases, the J end by 4 bases, with 7 bases between. The CDR3 runs 12 residues. CDR1 and CDR2 (germline): DFQATT, SNEGSKA (reference sequence).

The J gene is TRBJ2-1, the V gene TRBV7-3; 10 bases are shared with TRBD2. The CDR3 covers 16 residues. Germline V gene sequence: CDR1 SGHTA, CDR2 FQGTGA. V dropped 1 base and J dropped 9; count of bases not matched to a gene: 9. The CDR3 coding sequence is TGTGCCAGCAGCTTAATGGGGACTAGCGTAGGCGGTGAGCAGTTCTTC. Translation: CASSLMGTSVGGEQFF.

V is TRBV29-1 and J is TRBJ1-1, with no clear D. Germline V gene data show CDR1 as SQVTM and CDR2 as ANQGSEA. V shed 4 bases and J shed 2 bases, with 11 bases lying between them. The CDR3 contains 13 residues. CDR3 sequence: CSVAWWGNTEAFF. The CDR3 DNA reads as TGCAGCGTTGCGTGGTGGGGTAACACTGAAGCTTTCTTT.

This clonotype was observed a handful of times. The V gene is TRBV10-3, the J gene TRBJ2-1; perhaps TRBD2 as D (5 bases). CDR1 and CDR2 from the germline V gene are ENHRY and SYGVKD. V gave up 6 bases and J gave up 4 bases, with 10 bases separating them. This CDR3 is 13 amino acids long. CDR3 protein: CAISELGYNEQFF. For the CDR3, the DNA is TGTGCCATCAGCGAACTAGGGTACAATGAGCAGTTCTTC.

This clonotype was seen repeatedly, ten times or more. CDR3 loop: CASSRSGRGYEQYF. CDR3 DNA: TGTGCCAGCTCTAGATCGGGAAGAGGCTACGAGCAGTACTTC. The rearrangement uses TRBV12-3 or TRBV12-4 and TRBJ2-7, with a weak D call TRBD2 (5 bases). V was trimmed by 8 bases and J by 3 bases, leaving 17 bases between them. The CDR3 has 14 amino acids.

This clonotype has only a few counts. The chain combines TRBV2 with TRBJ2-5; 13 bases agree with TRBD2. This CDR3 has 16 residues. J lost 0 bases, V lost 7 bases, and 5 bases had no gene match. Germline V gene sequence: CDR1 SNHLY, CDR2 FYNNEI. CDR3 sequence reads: CASKATSGGDQETQYF. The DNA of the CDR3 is TGTGCCAGCAAAGCCACTAGCGGGGGGGACCAAGAGACCCAGTACTTC.

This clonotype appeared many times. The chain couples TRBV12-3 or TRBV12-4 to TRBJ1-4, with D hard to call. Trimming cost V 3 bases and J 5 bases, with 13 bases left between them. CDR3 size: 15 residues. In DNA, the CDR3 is TGTGCCAGCAGTTTTCAGTCCGGGGTAAATGAAAAACTGTTTTTT. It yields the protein CASSFQSGVNEKLFF.

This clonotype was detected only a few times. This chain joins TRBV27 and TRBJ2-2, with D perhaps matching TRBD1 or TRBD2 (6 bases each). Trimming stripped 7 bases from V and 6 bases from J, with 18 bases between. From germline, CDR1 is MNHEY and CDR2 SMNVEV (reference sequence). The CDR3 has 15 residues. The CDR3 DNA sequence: TGTGCCAGCAACAAAGGCGGGACACCGCCCGGGGAGCTGTTTTTT. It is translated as CASNKGGTPPGELFF.

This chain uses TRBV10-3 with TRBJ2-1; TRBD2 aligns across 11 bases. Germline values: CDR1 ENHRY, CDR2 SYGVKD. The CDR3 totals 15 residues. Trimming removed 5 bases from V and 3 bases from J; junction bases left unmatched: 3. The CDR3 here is CAISQGTSGYNEQFF. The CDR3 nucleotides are TGTGCCATCAGTCAGGGGACTAGCGGCTACAATGAGCAGTTCTTC.

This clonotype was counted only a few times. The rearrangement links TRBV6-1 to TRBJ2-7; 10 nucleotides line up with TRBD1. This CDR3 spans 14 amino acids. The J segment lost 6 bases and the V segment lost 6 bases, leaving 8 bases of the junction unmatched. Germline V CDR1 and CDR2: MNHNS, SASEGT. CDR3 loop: CASSPRTGGFEQYF. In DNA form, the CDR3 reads TGTGCCAGCAGCCCGCGGACAGGGGGTTTCGAGCAGTACTTC.

The CDR3 coding sequence is TGTGCCAGCTCAGTGGGACAGCTATACGAGCAGTACTTC. Residues: CASSVGQLYEQYF. V is TRBV18 and J is TRBJ2-7, with 7 nucleotides matching TRBD1. CDR3 length: 13 amino acids. V lost 5 bases and J lost 4; bases outside the gene matches: 5. Germline loops: CDR1 KGHSH, CDR2 LQKENI.